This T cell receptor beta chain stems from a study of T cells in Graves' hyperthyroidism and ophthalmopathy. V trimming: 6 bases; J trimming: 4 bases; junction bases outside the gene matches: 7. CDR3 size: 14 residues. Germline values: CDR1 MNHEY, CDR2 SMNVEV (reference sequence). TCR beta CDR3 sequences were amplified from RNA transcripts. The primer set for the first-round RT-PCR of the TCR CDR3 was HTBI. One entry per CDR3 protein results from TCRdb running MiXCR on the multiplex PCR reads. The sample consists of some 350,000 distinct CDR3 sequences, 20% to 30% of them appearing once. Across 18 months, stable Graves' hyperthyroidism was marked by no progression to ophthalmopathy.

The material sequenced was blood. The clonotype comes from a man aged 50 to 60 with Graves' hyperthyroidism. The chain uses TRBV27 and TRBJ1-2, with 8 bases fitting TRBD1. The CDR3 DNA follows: TGTGCCAGCAGAAATGGTGGACAGGGCTATGGCTACACCTTC. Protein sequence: CASRNGGQGYGYTF.